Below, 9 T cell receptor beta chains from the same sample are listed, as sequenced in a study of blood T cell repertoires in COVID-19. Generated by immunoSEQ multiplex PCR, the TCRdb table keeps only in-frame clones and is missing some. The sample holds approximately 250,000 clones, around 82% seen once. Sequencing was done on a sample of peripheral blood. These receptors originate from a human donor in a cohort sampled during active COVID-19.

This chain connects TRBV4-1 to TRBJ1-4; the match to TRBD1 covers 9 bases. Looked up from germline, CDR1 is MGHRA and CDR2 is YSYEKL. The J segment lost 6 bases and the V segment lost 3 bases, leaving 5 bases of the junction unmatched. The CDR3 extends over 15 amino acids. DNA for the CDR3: TGCGCCAGCAGCCAGATGGGACAGGGAGATGAAAAACTGTTTTTT. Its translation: CASSQMGQGDEKLFF.

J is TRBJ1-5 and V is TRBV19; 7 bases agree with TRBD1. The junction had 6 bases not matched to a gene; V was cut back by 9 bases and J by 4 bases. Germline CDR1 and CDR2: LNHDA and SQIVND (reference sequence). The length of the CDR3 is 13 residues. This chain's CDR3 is CASLDRPNQPQHF. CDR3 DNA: TGTGCCAGCCTGGACAGGCCTAATCAGCCCCAGCATTTT.

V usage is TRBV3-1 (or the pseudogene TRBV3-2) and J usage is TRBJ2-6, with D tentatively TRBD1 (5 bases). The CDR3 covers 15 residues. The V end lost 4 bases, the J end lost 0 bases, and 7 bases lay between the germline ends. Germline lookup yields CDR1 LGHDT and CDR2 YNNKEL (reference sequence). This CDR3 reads CASSLDSSGANVLTF. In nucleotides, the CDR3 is TGTGCCAGCAGCCTAGACAGCTCTGGGGCCAACGTCCTGACTTTC.

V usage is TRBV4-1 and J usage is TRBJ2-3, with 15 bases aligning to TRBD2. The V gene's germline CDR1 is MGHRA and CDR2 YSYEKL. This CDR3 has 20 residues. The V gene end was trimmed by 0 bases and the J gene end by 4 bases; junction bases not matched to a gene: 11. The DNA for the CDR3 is TGCGCCAGCAGCCAAGATCGACCCGGACTAGCGGGAGGGTGGGCAGATACGCAGTATTTT. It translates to CASSQDRPGLAGGWADTQYF.

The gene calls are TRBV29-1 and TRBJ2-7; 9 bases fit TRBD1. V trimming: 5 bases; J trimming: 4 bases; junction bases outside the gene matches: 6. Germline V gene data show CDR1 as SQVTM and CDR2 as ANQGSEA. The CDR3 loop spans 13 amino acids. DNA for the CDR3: TGCAGCGTTACCGGGACAGGGTATTACGAGCAGTACTTC. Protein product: CSVTGTGYYEQYF.

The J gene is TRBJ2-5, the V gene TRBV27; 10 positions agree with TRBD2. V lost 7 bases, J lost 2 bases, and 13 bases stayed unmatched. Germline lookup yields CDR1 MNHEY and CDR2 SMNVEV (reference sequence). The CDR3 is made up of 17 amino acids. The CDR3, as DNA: TGTGCCAGCATCGTAACGCTAGGACTAGCGGAACAAGAGACCCAGTACTTC. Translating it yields CASIVTLGLAEQETQYF.

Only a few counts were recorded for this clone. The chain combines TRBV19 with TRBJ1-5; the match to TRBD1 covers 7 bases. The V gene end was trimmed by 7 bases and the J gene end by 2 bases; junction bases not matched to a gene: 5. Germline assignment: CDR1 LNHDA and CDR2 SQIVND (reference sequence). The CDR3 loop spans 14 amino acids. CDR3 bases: TGTGCCAGTACCGAGGGGGCAGGCAATCAGCCCCAGCATTTT. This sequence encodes CASTEGAGNQPQHF.

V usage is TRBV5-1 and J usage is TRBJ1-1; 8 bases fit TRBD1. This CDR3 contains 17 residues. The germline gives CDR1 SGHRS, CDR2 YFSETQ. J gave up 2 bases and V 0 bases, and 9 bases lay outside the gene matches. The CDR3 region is CASSLAAGGELNTEAFF. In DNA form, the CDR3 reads TGCGCCAGCAGCTTGGCGGCAGGGGGCGAATTAAACACTGAAGCTTTCTTT.

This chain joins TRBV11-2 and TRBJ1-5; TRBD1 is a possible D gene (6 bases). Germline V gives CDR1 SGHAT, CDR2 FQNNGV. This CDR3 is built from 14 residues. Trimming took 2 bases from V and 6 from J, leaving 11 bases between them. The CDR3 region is CASSLTRGGQPQHF. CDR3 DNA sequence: TGTGCCAGCAGCTTAACCCGAGGGGGTCAGCCCCAGCATTTT. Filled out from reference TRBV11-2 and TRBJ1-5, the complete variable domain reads EAGVAQSPRYKIIEKRQSVAFWCNPISGHATLYWYQQILGQGPKLLIQFQNNGVVDDSQLPKDRFSAERLKGVDSTLKIQPAKLEDSAVYLCASSLTRGGQPQHFGDGTRLSIL.